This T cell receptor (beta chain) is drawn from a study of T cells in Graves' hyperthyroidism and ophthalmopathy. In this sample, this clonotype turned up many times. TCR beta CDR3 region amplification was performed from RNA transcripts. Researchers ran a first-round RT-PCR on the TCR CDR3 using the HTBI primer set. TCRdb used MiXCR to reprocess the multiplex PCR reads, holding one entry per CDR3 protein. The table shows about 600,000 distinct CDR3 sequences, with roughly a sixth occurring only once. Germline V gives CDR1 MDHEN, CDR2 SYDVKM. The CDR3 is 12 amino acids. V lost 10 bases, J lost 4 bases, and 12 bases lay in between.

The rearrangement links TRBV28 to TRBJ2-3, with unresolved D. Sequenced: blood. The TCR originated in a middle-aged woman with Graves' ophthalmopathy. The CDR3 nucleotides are TGTGCCACCCTACTGACCCCAGATACGCAGTATTTT. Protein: CATLLTPDTQYF.